A single sample gave rise to the 29 T cell receptor beta chains below, sequenced in a study of shared clonotypes between healthy human individuals. This table comes from immunoSEQ multiplex PCR, and its TCRdb copy is limited to in-frame clones, with some not included. The profile shows about a million clones, roughly 80% of them singletons. The source material was memory CD4+ T cells from PBMCs. Subset in this sample: CD45RA-negative fraction. The receptor source for this set is a man in his late teens or twenties in good health. Some clones in this sample may be carry-over from other donors' samples.

For the CDR3, the DNA is TGTGCCTGGAAGTTACAGGGAAATAGCTACGAGCAGTACTTC. This sequence encodes CAWKLQGNSYEQYF. The rearrangement uses TRBV30 and TRBJ2-7; tentative D call: TRBD1 (6 bases). CDR1 and CDR2 (germline): GTSNPN, SVGIG (reference sequence). V gave up 4 bases and J gave up 3 bases, with 16 bases separating them. The CDR3 extends over 14 amino acids.

The chain recombines TRBV6-5 with TRBJ2-1; D unresolved. V lost 2 bases, J lost 6 bases, and 8 bases lay in between. Germline V gene data show CDR1 as MNHEY and CDR2 as SVGAGI. CDR3 size: 13 residues. The CDR3: CASSYEYRNEQFF. CDR3 DNA sequence: TGTGCCAGCAGTTACGAATACCGCAATGAGCAGTTCTTC.

The chain combines TRBV2 with TRBJ1-5, with no clear D. This CDR3 has 14 amino acids. V was pared by 4 bases and J by 7 bases, with 14 bases between. Germline CDR1 and CDR2: SNHLY and FYNNEI. CDR3 DNA: TGTGCCAGCAGTGGGACGGCGGGTAGACAGCCCCAGCATTTT. Protein product: CASSGTAGRQPQHF.

As DNA, the CDR3 is TGCGCCAGCAGCTTGAAGGGGGACTATGGCTACACCTTC. Its translation: CASSLKGDYGYTF. J is TRBJ1-2 and V is TRBV5-1, with a tentative D call TRBD1 (6 bases). This CDR3 contains 13 residues. Germline loops: CDR1 SGHRS, CDR2 YFSETQ. With 1 base removed from V and 3 bases from J, the gap between germline ends came to 7 bases.

The chain recombines TRBV9 with TRBJ2-1; D may be TRBD1 or TRBD2 (5 bases each). CDR1 and CDR2 from the germline V gene are SGDLS and YYNGEE. CDR3 length: 15 amino acids. V gave up 3 bases and J gave up 9 bases, with 19 bases separating them. The CDR3 DNA reads TGTGCCAGCAGCGGGCTGCTGCAGGGAGTGGGTGAGCAGTTCTTC. Translating gives CASSGLLQGVGEQFF. Combining the CDR3 with reference TRBV9 and TRBJ2-1 gives the whole variable domain DSGVTQTPKHLITATGQRVTLRCSPRSGDLSVYWYQQSLDQGLQFLIQYYNGEERAKGNILERFSAQQFPDLHSELNLSSLELGDSALYFCASSGLLQGVGEQFFGPGTRLTVL.

V and J are TRBV23-1 and TRBJ2-3, with D maybe TRBD1 (6 bases). TRBV23-1 is an ORF, and what it does is uncertain. The CDR3 consists of 11 residues. V gave up 0 bases and J gave up 13 bases, with 8 bases separating them. The CDR3 DNA follows: TGCGCCAGCAGTCAATCCGCAGGGGAGTATTTT. This gives the protein CASSQSAGEYF.

This clone was observed a few times. The same CDR3 arises from other DNA sequences in this sample as well. This rearrangement joins TRBV28 to TRBJ1-3; D might be TRBD1 (6 bases). V was pared by 0 bases and J by 4 bases, with 10 bases between. The CDR3 length is 15 residues. Germline values: CDR1 MDHEN, CDR2 SYDVKM. The CDR3 spells CASSLWGADGNTIYF. The CDR3 bases are TGTGCCAGCAGTTTATGGGGGGCGGACGGAAACACCATATATTTT. Full variable domain (outside the CDR3, taken from reference TRBV28 and TRBJ1-3): DVKVTQSSRYLVKRTGEKVFLECVQDMDHENMFWYRQDPGLGLRLIYFSYDVKMKEKGDIPEGYSVSREKKERFSLILESASTNQTSMYLCASSLWGADGNTIYFGEGSWLTVV.

The chain carries TRBV7-2 and TRBJ2-1; possibly TRBD1 or TRBD2 for D (5 bases each). Germline assignment: CDR1 SGHTA and CDR2 FQGNSA. Trimming pared 5 bases from V and 6 bases from J, leaving 11 bases between. The CDR3 is made up of 13 amino acids. CDR3 bases: TGTGCCAGCAGCATTGGGACGTTCAATGAGCAGTTCTTC. Its protein product is CASSIGTFNEQFF. Based on the CDR3 plus reference TRBV7-2 and TRBJ2-1, the full variable domain is GAGVSQSPSNKVTEKGKDVELRCDPISGHTALYWYRQSLGQGLEFLIYFQGNSAPDKSGLPSDRFSAERTGGSVSTLTIQRTQQEDSAVYLCASSIGTFNEQFFGPGTRLTVL.

A note on this clone: A read error is possible here, since a much larger clone lies one base away. The CDR3 loop reads CASRISYEQYF. The CDR3, as DNA: TGTGCCAGCAGGATCTCCTACGAGCAGTACTTC. This chain uses TRBV11-2 with TRBJ2-7; D ambiguous. The germline V and J ends were trimmed by 6 bases and 0 bases, with 3 bases remaining between them. The germline V gene has CDR1 SGHAT and CDR2 FQNNGV. This CDR3 has 11 residues.

CDR3 DNA: TGCGCCAGCAGTCAATCAGGACTTCAAACTGAGCAGTACTTC. Translating it yields CASSQSGLQTEQYF. The chain recombines TRBV23-1 with TRBJ2-7; D is perhaps TRBD2 (5 bases). TRBV23-1 is assigned to the ORF class and has an uncertain function. Trimming stripped 0 bases from V and 7 bases from J, with 13 bases between. The CDR3 sequence is 14 residues long.

The gene calls are TRBV2 and TRBJ1-5; D may be TRBD1 (5 bases). Trimming removed 8 bases at V and 5 bases at J, with 16 bases between. The CDR3 spans 14 residues. Germline CDR1 and CDR2: SNHLY and FYNNEI. CDR3 in amino acids: CASGLGQGDQPQHF. In DNA, the CDR3 is TGTGCCAGCGGCCTCGGCCAGGGAGATCAGCCCCAGCATTTT. Complete variable domain (other parts from reference TRBV2 and TRBJ1-5): EPEVTQTPSHQVTQMGQEVILRCVPISNHLYFYWYRQILGQKVEFLVSFYNNEISEKSEIFDDQFSVERPDGSNFTLKIRSTKLEDSAMYFCASGLGQGDQPQHFGDGTRLSIL.

The chain recombines TRBV7-8 with TRBJ2-1; D is uncertain. The CDR3 contains 15 residues. Germline CDR1 reads SGHVS; CDR2 reads FQNEAQ. The germline V and J ends were trimmed by 3 bases and 3 bases, with 12 bases remaining between them. Here the CDR3 reads CASSLVGSNYNEQFF. The CDR3 bases are TGTGCCAGCAGCTTGGTCGGGTCTAACTACAATGAGCAGTTCTTC.

The CDR3 here is CASSFVAPNTGELFF. As DNA, the CDR3 is TGTGCCAGCAGTTTTGTTGCGCCGAACACCGGGGAGCTGTTTTTT. This sequence joins TRBV28 and TRBJ2-2, with D hard to call. Germline loops: CDR1 MDHEN, CDR2 SYDVKM. The V and J ends lost 3 bases and 0 bases respectively, with 8 bases between them. CDR3 length: 15 amino acids. The variable domain in full, with the rest retrieved from reference TRBV28 and TRBJ2-2, is DVKVTQSSRYLVKRTGEKVFLECVQDMDHENMFWYRQDPGLGLRLIYFSYDVKMKEKGDIPEGYSVSREKKERFSLILESASTNQTSMYLCASSFVAPNTGELFFGEGSRLTVL.

The V call is TRBV5-1, the J call TRBJ1-1, with D unresolved. The CDR3 has 15 amino acids. Trimming removed 0 bases from V and 3 bases from J, with 12 bases in between. Germline-derived CDR1 and CDR2 are SGHRS and YFSETQ. The CDR3 spells CASSLEYGRDTEAFF. CDR3 nucleotide sequence: TGCGCCAGCAGCTTGGAATACGGGCGGGACACTGAAGCTTTCTTT.

The CDR3 reads CASRTTGVGRNTEAFF. CDR3 bases: TGTGCCAGCAGAACAACAGGGGTTGGAAGGAACACTGAAGCTTTCTTT. This chain uses TRBV5-6 with TRBJ1-1; the match to TRBD1 covers 7 bases. V shed 5 bases and J 1 base; nucleotides not matched to a gene: 11. The CDR3 covers 16 residues. Germline V gene sequence: CDR1 SGHDT, CDR2 YYEEEE.

This clone was counted only a few times. The rearrangement joins TRBV28 to TRBJ1-3; the D gene is possibly TRBD1 (5 bases). The ends were cut back, 2 bases at V and 1 base at J, with 12 bases in the middle. There are 16 residues in the CDR3. The germline CDR1 and CDR2 sequences are MDHEN and SYDVKM. For the CDR3, the DNA is TGTGCCAGCAGTTTAAGCGCATCAGGGTCTGGAAACACCATATATTTT. Its protein is CASSLSASGSGNTIYF.

To note about this clone: In the same sample, other DNA sequences code for this CDR3. The rearrangement links TRBV20-1 to TRBJ2-1; D is perhaps TRBD1 (6 bases). Germline V gene data show CDR1 as DFQATT and CDR2 as SNEGSKA (reference sequence). The ends were cut back, 5 bases at V and 7 bases at J, with 6 bases in the middle. The CDR3 sequence is 10 residues long. The CDR3 sequence is CSAQGNEQFF. The CDR3 DNA reads as TGCAGTGCTCAGGGGAATGAGCAGTTCTTC.

The chain combines TRBV5-1 with TRBJ2-1; TRBD2 matches 10 bases. This CDR3 region has 14 residues. From germline, CDR1 is SGHRS and CDR2 YFSETQ. Trimming cost V 2 bases and J 9 bases; bases outside gene matches: 5. The CDR3 DNA reads TGCGCCAGCAGCTTCCTAGCGGGAGATGGTGAGCAGTTCTTC. This translates into CASSFLAGDGEQFF.

This clone was seen only once. The chain couples TRBV28 to TRBJ2-7; TRBD2 aligns across 8 bases. The junction had 10 bases not matched to a gene; V was cut back by 3 bases and J by 6 bases. The CDR3 has 15 amino acids. Germline V gene data show CDR1 as MDHEN and CDR2 as SYDVKM. DNA of the CDR3: TGTGCCAGCAGTTTCGCAGCGGGAGTCATGGGCGAGCAGTACTTC. This translates into CASSFAAGVMGEQYF.

In the case of this clone: This same CDR3 is encoded by further DNA sequences in the sample. The chain employs TRBV5-1 and TRBJ2-3, with 10 positions matching TRBD2. V was clipped by 0 bases and J by 6 bases; unmatched bases: 4. The CDR3 consists of 15 residues. The germline CDR1 and CDR2 sequences are SGHRS and YFSETQ. Written as DNA, the CDR3 is TGCGCCAGCAGCTTGGGGCTAGCGGGAGCGGATACGCAGTATTTT. Residues: CASSLGLAGADTQYF.

This chain joins TRBV2 and TRBJ1-3; tentative D call: TRBD1 (6 bases). Trimming stripped 4 bases from V and 0 bases from J, with 13 bases between. The CDR3 covers 16 residues. Germline CDR1 is SNHLY and CDR2 is FYNNEI. The CDR3 loop reads CASSGQQGNSGNTIYF. In DNA form, the CDR3 reads TGTGCCAGCAGTGGACAACAGGGCAACTCTGGAAACACCATATATTTT.

The chain combines TRBV7-9 with TRBJ2-1; D gene uncertain. V was pared by 8 bases and J by 6 bases, with 14 bases between. The CDR3 is 13 amino acids. Germline CDR1 reads SEHNR; CDR2 reads FQNEAQ (reference sequence). CDR3 in DNA: TGTGCCAGCGGATTTCGGGTTGGCAATGAGCAGTTCTTC. The encoded protein is CASGFRVGNEQFF.

This sequence joins TRBV28 and TRBJ2-1, with 11 bases that match TRBD2. The J segment lost 4 bases and the V segment lost 6 bases, leaving 2 bases of the junction unmatched. Per germline, CDR1 MDHEN and CDR2 SYDVKM. The CDR3 length is 14 residues. CDR3 region: CASRSSGRYNEQFF. CDR3 bases: TGTGCCAGCAGGTCTAGCGGGAGGTACAATGAGCAGTTCTTC.

This clone has only a few counts. The rearrangement joins TRBV18 to TRBJ2-7, with TRBD2 as a possible D gene (6 bases). The V end lost 3 bases, the J end lost 3 bases, and 12 bases lay between the germline ends. CDR1 is KGHSH, CDR2 LQKENI, per germline. CDR3 length: 14 residues. The CDR3 nucleotides are TGTGCCAGCTCACCCAACGCGGGGAACTACGAGCAGTACTTC. This gives the protein CASSPNAGNYEQYF.

This clone turned up a few times. The same CDR3 is also encoded by other DNA sequences in this sample. This sequence joins TRBV5-4 and TRBJ2-3, with D unclear. The germline V gene encodes CDR1 SGHNT and CDR2 YYREEE (reference sequence). This CDR3 contains 13 residues. V was clipped by 0 bases and J by 0 bases, with 2 bases between them. The CDR3 DNA sequence: TGTGCCAGCAGCTTGGCTAGCACAGATACGCAGTATTTT. Translating gives CASSLASTDTQYF.

This chain links TRBV28 with TRBJ1-2; D unresolved. Germline CDR1 reads MDHEN; CDR2 reads SYDVKM. This CDR3 has 13 residues. V was cut by 7 bases and J by 12 bases, with 21 bases left in between. In DNA form, the CDR3 reads TGTGCCAGCAAAGACTCGCTAGGTCCCGGGGACACCTTC. As protein: CASKDSLGPGDTF.

Details on this clone: A far larger clone is a single base away, which makes a read error likely. This CDR3 is also generated by other DNA sequences in the sample. The chain carries TRBV5-6 and TRBJ2-5; D remains unclear. CDR3 length: 11 residues. CDR1 is SGHDT and CDR2 is YYEEEE in the germline V gene. Trimming pared 1 base from V and 5 bases from J, leaving 3 bases between. The CDR3 loop is CASSLSETQYF. For the CDR3, the DNA is TGTGCCAGCAGCTTGTCTGAGACCCAGTACTTC.

As regards this clone: Other DNA sequences within the sample encode an identical CDR3. The chain employs TRBV9 and TRBJ2-1; 9 positions match TRBD2. CDR3 length: 15 amino acids. Looked up from germline, CDR1 is SGDLS and CDR2 is YYNGEE. Trimming removed 5 bases from V and 0 bases from J; junction bases left unmatched: 3. The CDR3 DNA reads as TGTGCCAGCAGTTTAGCGGGGGTCTCCTACAATGAGCAGTTCTTC. Encoded protein: CASSLAGVSYNEQFF.

The V and J genes are TRBV28 and TRBJ2-7; D is undetermined. Germline lookup yields CDR1 MDHEN and CDR2 SYDVKM. The CDR3 sequence is 15 residues long. Between the trimmed V and J ends, which lost 2 bases and 3 bases, there was a span of 14 bases. DNA of the CDR3: TGTGCCAGCAGTTTAATCGGTCGGGTGGGCTACGAGCAGTACTTC. Amino acid sequence: CASSLIGRVGYEQYF.